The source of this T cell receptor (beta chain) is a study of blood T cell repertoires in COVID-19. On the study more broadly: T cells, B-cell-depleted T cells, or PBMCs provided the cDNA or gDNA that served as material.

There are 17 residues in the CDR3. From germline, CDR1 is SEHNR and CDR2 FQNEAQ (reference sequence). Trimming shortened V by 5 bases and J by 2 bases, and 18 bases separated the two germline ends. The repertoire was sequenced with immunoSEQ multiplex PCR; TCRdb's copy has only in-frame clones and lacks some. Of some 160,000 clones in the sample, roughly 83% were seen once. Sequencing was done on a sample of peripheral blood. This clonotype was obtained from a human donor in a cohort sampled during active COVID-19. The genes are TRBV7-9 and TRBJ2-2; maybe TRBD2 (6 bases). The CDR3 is CASSQGGHRGNTGELFF. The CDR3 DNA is TGTGCCAGCAGCCAGGGAGGCCACCGAGGAAACACCGGGGAGCTGTTTTTT. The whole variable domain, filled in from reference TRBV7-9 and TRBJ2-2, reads DTGVSQNPRHKITKRGQNVTFRCDPISEHNRLYWYRQTLGQGPEFLTYFQNEAQLEKSRLLSDRFSAERPKGSFSTLEIQRTEQGDSAMYLCASSQGGHRGNTGELFFGEGSRLTVL.